This T cell receptor beta chain originates from a study of T-cell reconstitution after alpha-beta-depleted transplantation in children. Study-wide results and limits: At day 60, the high TCRbeta diversity found in some patients originated from recipient T cells and thymic progenitors that had survived. The main origin of T-cell counts and diversity one year after transplant was newly produced T cells. Alpha-beta T cells present about two months after transplant were reported to originate from several hundred expanded graft clones.

Trimming stripped 4 bases from V and 5 bases from J, with 9 bases between. The length of the CDR3 is 12 residues. The germline V gene has CDR1 MGHDK and CDR2 SYGVNS. At least ten counts were recorded for this clonotype. Its matching antigen is unknown. A TCRbeta library incorporating unique molecular identifiers was prepared. MiXCR was run by TCRdb on the PCR reads, yielding one entry per CDR3 protein. The profile covers almost 500,000 distinct CDR3 sequences, with over 9.5% appearing a single time and 2% to 2.5% taken by the ten largest. The chain combines TRBV25-1 with TRBJ2-7; D remains ambiguous. Here the sequenced sample was PBMCs, taken before TCRalphabeta/CD19-depleted stem cell transplant. The sequence derives from a child aged 2-15 years with inherited bone marrow failure, due to receive a stem cell transplant. The CDR3 DNA is TGTGCCAGCAGTGCCCTATCCAACGAGCAGTACTTC. Translating it yields CASSALSNEQYF.